This T cell receptor (beta chain) was observed in a study of T cell responses to AZD1222 COVID-19 vaccine. Broader study findings: Just a handful of AZD1222 recipients were seropositive at baseline.

This table comes from immunoSEQ multiplex PCR, and its TCRdb copy is limited to in-frame clones, with some not included. The sample includes 150,000 or so clones, 93% of them seen just once. Comment on this clone: The antigen is unknown.

The CDR3 runs to 13 residues. The germline V and J ends were trimmed by 4 bases and 1 base, with 7 bases remaining between them. Germline lookup yields CDR1 LNHDA and CDR2 SQIVND (reference sequence). This sequence joins TRBV19 and TRBJ1-1; D gene ambiguous. The specimen comprised peripheral blood, sampled on day 0 of MenACWY control vaccination. The source is an adult in good health. Here the CDR3 DNA reads TGTGCCAGTAGTACAGGAGAGAACACTGAAGCTTTCTTT. Translated: CASSTGENTEAFF.